This T cell receptor beta chain was recovered during a study of cytotoxic CD8 clonotypes in ibrutinib-treated CLL. Study-level background: Response samples were taken after a median around 11 months of treatment, range 6 to 36. Study conclusions and caveats: Baseline clonality exceeded age-matched healthy donors and tracked circulating CD8+ T-cell counts. Higher clonality was seen at ibrutinib response and a return toward baseline at progression.

On this clone itself: No antigen is known for it.

V was pared by 7 bases and J by 1 base, with 9 bases of the junction left unmatched. The CDR3 runs to 15 residues. Germline CDR1 MNHEY, CDR2 SVGAGI. Data came from immunoSEQ multiplex PCR; TCRdb stores just in-frame clones and leaves some out. Among about 200,000 clones listed, roughly three quarters were seen once. The sequence derives from a human donor with chronic lymphocytic leukemia. This chain uses TRBV6-5 with TRBJ2-5; 7 bases are shared with TRBD1. The starting material was PBMCs, obtained after 12 months of ibrutinib treatment. Here the CDR3 reads CASNPRGSLQETQYF. CDR3 nucleotides: TGTGCCAGCAACCCCAGGGGGTCCCTCCAAGAGACCCAGTACTTC.